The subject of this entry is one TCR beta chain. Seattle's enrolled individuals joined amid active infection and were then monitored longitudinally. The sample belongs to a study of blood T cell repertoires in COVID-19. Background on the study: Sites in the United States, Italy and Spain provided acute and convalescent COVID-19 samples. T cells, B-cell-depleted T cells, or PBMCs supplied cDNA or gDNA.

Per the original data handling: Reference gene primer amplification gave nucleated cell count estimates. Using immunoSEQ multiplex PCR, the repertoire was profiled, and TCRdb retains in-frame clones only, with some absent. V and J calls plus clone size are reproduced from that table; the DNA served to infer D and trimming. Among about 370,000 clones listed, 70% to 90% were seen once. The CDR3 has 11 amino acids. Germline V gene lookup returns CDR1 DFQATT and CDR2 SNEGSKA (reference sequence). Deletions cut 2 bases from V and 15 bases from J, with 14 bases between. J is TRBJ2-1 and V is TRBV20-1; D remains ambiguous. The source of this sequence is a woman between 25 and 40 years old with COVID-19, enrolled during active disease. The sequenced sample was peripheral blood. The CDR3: CSARLLAAMFF. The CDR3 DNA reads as TGCAGTGCTAGACTCCTTGCGGCCATGTTCTTC.